Shown below are 19 T cell receptor beta chains from a single sample sequenced in a study of T cells in Graves' hyperthyroidism and ophthalmopathy. TCR beta CDR3 regions were amplified from RNA transcripts. When the TCR CDR3 underwent first-round RT-PCR, the HTBI primer set was used. TCRdb fed the multiplex PCR reads into MiXCR, producing one record per CDR3 protein. The sample holds about 300,000 distinct CDR3 sequences, roughly an eighth seen once. The sequenced material came from blood. The receptor source for this set is a woman between 40 and 55 years old with Graves' hyperthyroidism.

V and J are TRBV7-6 and TRBJ1-1, with D maybe TRBD1 (5 bases). The CDR3 contains 13 residues. Germline CDR1 is SGHVS and CDR2 is FNYEAQ. The CDR3 DNA is TGTGCTGCGTGGGGCCCCCCGAGGACTGAAGCTTTCTTT. Residues: CAAWGPPRTEAFF.

A word on this clonotype: It may be a read error: a sequence one base away is much more abundant. The J gene is TRBJ1-2, the V gene TRBV7-9; 9 bases fit TRBD1. Germline CDR1 is SEHNR and CDR2 is FQNEAQ (reference sequence). This CDR3 region has 12 residues. CDR3 bases: TGTGCTTCGACAGGGGGAAAGCATGGCTACACCTTC. Its protein is CASTGGKHGYTF.

As for this clonotype: This may be a read error, as it is one base from a much larger clone. The chain carries TRBV2 and TRBJ1-4; D might be TRBD1 (5 bases). The CDR3 covers 14 residues. Germline CDR1 is SNHLY and CDR2 is FYNNEI. This CDR3 is CASSLRETSEKLFF. DNA for the CDR3: TGTGCCAGCAGCCTCAGGGAAACTAGTGAAAAACTGTTTTTT.

Many counts were recorded for this clonotype. J is TRBJ2-5 and V is TRBV14; D remains ambiguous. This CDR3 region has 16 residues. CDR1 is SGHDN, CDR2 FVKESK, per germline. Trimming removed 4 bases from V and 7 bases from J, with 22 bases in between. The CDR3 DNA reads as TGTGCCAGCAGCCCCCGGGCGATCCGGTCCCGAACGACCCAGTACTTC. This translates into CASSPRAIRSRTTQYF.

This clonotype was detected many times. V is TRBV6-1 and J is TRBJ1-1; TRBD1 matches 10 bases. After removal of 8 bases from V and 2 bases from J, the junction contained 2 bases not matched to a gene. This CDR3 spans 13 amino acids. Germline assignment: CDR1 MNHNS and CDR2 SASEGT. As DNA, the CDR3 is TGTGCCAGCGTGACAGGGGGCAACACTGAAGCTTTCTTT. Translated: CASVTGGNTEAFF.

This clonotype came up a few times. CDR3 in amino acids: CASSQVGLGREQYF. DNA of the CDR3: TGCGCCAGCAGCCAAGTTGGGTTGGGCCGCGAGCAGTACTTC. The gene calls are TRBV4-1 and TRBJ2-7, with D uncertain. This CDR3 contains 14 residues. V was trimmed by 1 base and J by 6 bases, leaving 13 bases between them. CDR1 and CDR2 (germline): MGHRA, YSYEKL.

Note on this clonotype: Possible read error: a much larger clone is one base away. The V gene is TRBV30, the J gene TRBJ2-2, with D tentatively TRBD1 or TRBD2 (5 bases each). This CDR3 has 14 residues. The V and J ends lost 4 bases and 3 bases respectively, with 12 bases between them. Germline V gene data show CDR1 as GTSNPN and CDR2 as SVGIG (reference sequence). CDR3 DNA: TGTGCCTGGATGGGGGAATTATACACCGGGGAGCTGTTTTTT. It translates to CAWMGELYTGELFF.

This clonotype was observed at least ten times. The genes are TRBV29-1 and TRBJ2-1; 8 nucleotides align to TRBD1. There are 14 residues in the CDR3. The ends lost 6 bases at V and 4 bases at J; junction bases unmatched: 8. The V gene's germline CDR1 is SQVTM and CDR2 ANQGSEA. The CDR3 sequence is CSVAGGSGYNEQFF. CDR3 DNA sequence: TGCAGCGTGGCAGGGGGCTCAGGTTACAATGAGCAGTTCTTC.

This clonotype appeared many times. The chain uses TRBV12-3 or TRBV12-4 and TRBJ2-1; TRBD1 might be the D (5 bases). The CDR3 runs 15 residues. The V end was cut by 1 base, the J end by 2 bases, with 9 bases between. CDR3 nucleotide sequence: TGTGCCAGCAGTTTAGGGACAAGCCCCTACAATGAGCAGTTCTTC. This codes for CASSLGTSPYNEQFF.

The chain is built from TRBV5-1 and TRBJ1-6; a possible D gene is TRBD1 (5 bases). The CDR3 runs to 16 residues. Trimming removed 4 bases at V and 6 bases at J, with 17 bases between. Germline V CDR1 and CDR2: SGHRS, YFSETQ. Here the CDR3 DNA reads TGCGCCAGCAGCGTGGCCCCCGGGACGGGTAATTCACCCCTCCACTTT. Its translation is CASSVAPGTGNSPLHF.

This clonotype was seen ten or more times. The chain uses TRBV12-3 or TRBV12-4 and TRBJ1-1, with TRBD1 as a possible D gene (6 bases). This CDR3 has 15 amino acids. V lost 2 bases to trimming and J lost 0 bases, with 10 bases between them. CDR3 loop: CASSLFQGMNTEAFF. DNA of the CDR3: TGTGCCAGCAGTTTATTTCAGGGGATGAACACTGAAGCTTTCTTT.

This clonotype was seen many times. For the CDR3, the DNA is TGCAGTGCTAGACGCCCTGGGGCCAGGGGGATAGACACCATATATTTT. It codes for CSARRPGARGIDTIYF. The rearrangement links TRBV20-1 to TRBJ1-3, with 7 positions matching TRBD1. Germline CDR1 DFQATT, CDR2 SNEGSKA (reference sequence). There are 16 residues in the CDR3. Trimming took 2 bases from V and 8 from J; bases not matched to a gene: 15.

The J gene is TRBJ2-5, the V gene TRBV4-2, with D unresolved. The CDR3 covers 12 residues. Germline-derived CDR1 and CDR2 are LGHNA and YNFKEQ. V dropped 0 bases and J dropped 13 bases, with 12 bases sitting between them. For the CDR3, the DNA is TGTGCCAGCAGCCAAGAACACCTAAATTTGTACTTC. It translates to CASSQEHLNLYF.

This clonotype was counted ten times or more. The V and J genes are TRBV12-3 or TRBV12-4 and TRBJ1-5; tentative D call: TRBD1 (5 bases). CDR3 size: 15 residues. Trimming stripped 2 bases from V and 5 bases from J, with 13 bases between. This CDR3 is CASSLRPGGDQPQHF. The CDR3 coding sequence is TGTGCCAGCAGTTTACGTCCAGGAGGGGATCAGCCCCAGCATTTT.

For this clonotype: It may be a read error: a sequence one base away is much more abundant. The chain joins TRBV20-1 to TRBJ1-1; D uncertain. The V end was cut by 5 bases, the J end by 3 bases, with 10 bases between. The CDR3 loop spans 12 amino acids. Germline V gene data show CDR1 as DFQATT and CDR2 as SNEGSKA (reference sequence). The CDR3 here is CSAGVRDTEAFF. In nucleotides, the CDR3 is TGCAGTGCTGGAGTGCGGGACACTGAAGCTTTCTTT.

This clonotype showed up just a few times. A much larger clone differs from this one at a single base, so this may be a read error. The chain employs TRBV10-1 and TRBJ1-4; D ambiguous. CDR1 and CDR2 (germline): WNHNN, SYGVQD (reference sequence). The CDR3 has 12 residues. CDR3 residues: CAGSESGEKLFF. DNA for the CDR3: TGCGCCGGCAGTGAGTCTGGTGAAAAACTGTTTTTT.

This clonotype was counted ten times or more. V and J are TRBV11-3 and TRBJ2-1; D not certain. V was trimmed by 7 bases and J by 3 bases, leaving 16 bases between them. The CDR3 is 15 amino acids. In germline, CDR1 is SGHNT, CDR2 YENEEA. The CDR3 region has the DNA TGTGCCAGCAAAGTCTCCGCTGTCGGCTACAATGAGCAGTTCTTC. Protein product: CASKVSAVGYNEQFF.

Ten or more counts support this clonotype. V is TRBV5-8 and J is TRBJ1-2; maybe TRBD1 (6 bases). The CDR3 spans 14 residues. V lost 5 bases and J 2 bases, leaving 13 bases between the germline ends. The V gene's germline CDR1 is SGHTS and CDR2 YDEGEE. This CDR3 reads CASRTRDINYGYTF. CDR3 in DNA: TGTGCCAGCAGGACCCGGGACATAAACTATGGCTACACCTTC. Supplemented by reference TRBV5-8 and TRBJ1-2, the full variable domain reads EAGVTQSPTHLIKTRGQQATLRCSPISGHTSVYWYQQALGLGLQFLLWYDEGEERNRGNFPPRFSGRQFPNYSSELNVNALELEDSALYLCASRTRDINYGYTFGSGTRLTVV.

This clonotype was recorded at least ten times. The rearrangement joins TRBV7-2 to TRBJ2-7; a weak D match, TRBD2 (5 bases). The CDR3 covers 13 residues. V shed 11 bases and J shed 2 bases, with 16 bases lying between them. Per the germline V gene, CDR1 is SGHTA and CDR2 is FQGNSA. In DNA, the CDR3 is TGTGCCTGCCATCCACCGGAGGCCTACGAGCAGTACTTC. Translated: CACHPPEAYEQYF.